Below are 3 T cell receptor beta chains sequenced from a single sample in a study of blood T cells in healthy people across ages. Combining a sample-barcoded 5' primer with a J-beta primer mix, a second PCR ran for about 6 to 11 cycles. TCRdb passed the 5' RACE reads through MiXCR, listing each CDR3 protein once. The sample contains fewer than 600,000 distinct CDR3 sequences, around a quarter of which appear only once. A further study also used this sample, focusing on T cells of mothers and their children.

Source material: blood. These receptors were taken from a boy between 2 and 15 years old in good health.

A few counts support this clonotype. The genes are TRBV20-1 and TRBJ2-5; 8 positions agree with TRBD2. The DNA end is more similar to TRBJ2-1, so the J call may be wrong. There are 12 residues in the CDR3. Germline V gene lookup returns CDR1 DFQATT and CDR2 SNEGSKA (reference sequence). CDR3 loop: CSARSPSGRQFF. For the CDR3, the DNA is TGCAGTGCTAGATCGCCCAGCGGGAGGCAGTTCTTC.

The chain carries TRBV20-1 and TRBJ2-3, with D possibly being TRBD1 or TRBD2 (5 bases each). CDR3 length: 13 amino acids. Germline CDR1 DFQATT, CDR2 SNEGSKA (reference sequence). Trimming stripped 6 bases from V and 2 bases from J, with 12 bases between. In DNA form, the CDR3 reads TGCAGTGCCGGGACCTACCCCACAGATACGCAGTATTTT. As protein: CSAGTYPTDTQYF.

This clonotype turned up a few times. The V and J genes are TRBV2 and TRBJ2-4, with D possibly being TRBD1 (6 bases). This CDR3 region has 14 residues. V was cut by 5 bases and J by 5 bases, with 13 bases left in between. CDR1 and CDR2 (germline): SNHLY, FYNNEI. The CDR3 region is CASSKQGTQNIQYF. CDR3 sequence (DNA): TGTGCCAGCAGTAAACAGGGAACCCAAAACATTCAGTACTTC.